This TCR beta chain was retrieved from a study of T cell responses to AZD1222 COVID-19 vaccine. TCRdb keeps only in-frame clones here, not all; method: immunoSEQ multiplex PCR. This sample has roughly 100,000 clones; around 86% occur once, and the top ten carry over 3%. The ends were cut back, 4 bases at V and 0 bases at J, with 10 bases in the middle. Germline V gene data show CDR1 as SGHTA and CDR2 as FQGNSA. This CDR3 is built from 15 residues. The chain combines TRBV7-2 with TRBJ2-1; D is unresolved. The TCR originated in an adult who received the MenACWY meningococcal vaccine as a control. Sequenced here: peripheral blood, sampled 28 days after the second dose of the MenACWY control vaccine. CDR3 amino acids: CASSYTSTSYNEQFF. In nucleotides, the CDR3 is TGTGCCAGCAGCTACACATCCACCTCCTACAATGAGCAGTTCTTC.